The present TCR beta chain was sequenced within a study of cytomegalovirus exposure and HLA in healthy donors. The sample holds a few counts of this clone. In germline, CDR1 is GTSNPN, CDR2 SVGIG (reference sequence). The CDR3 has 13 residues. Trimming removed 5 bases at V and 7 bases at J, with 17 bases between. PCR used 60 Vbeta primers and 13 Jbeta primers. Repertoires were generated with immunoSEQ multiplex PCR, while TCRdb's copy carries only in-frame clones and drops some. This sample has 95,000 to 150,000 clones, with about four fifths found just once. Sequenced sample: PBMCs. The genes are TRBV30 and TRBJ1-1; D is uncertain. The sequence was obtained from a woman in her 40s in good health and CMV-seronegative. CDR3: CAWAGRTAVEAFF. As DNA, the CDR3 is TGTGCCTGGGCAGGCAGAACGGCAGTTGAAGCTTTCTTT.